The rows below give T cell receptor beta chains drawn from one sample of a study of identifying expanded T cells in peripheral blood. Here immunoSEQ multiplex PCR was the method, and the copy in TCRdb shows in-frame clones only, minus some. The data contain 70,000 to 95,000 clones, 88% of them seen just once; the ten biggest clones take up about 3.9%. The material sequenced was blood. These receptors were obtained from a person between 18 and 75 years old in good health. Each CDR3 is given with its conserved first and last residue. Fields, in order: CDR3 length, V gene, J gene, clone size, D gene, CDR3 protein, CDR3 DNA. The D gene is left open where the match is weak. Not every row has a clone size; where given, it reads once, few, many or a size class.

len: 15
v_gene: TRBV6-5
j_gene: TRBJ2-6
abundance: -
d_gene: -
CDR3aa: CASRFTGLGANVLTF
CDR3nt: TGTGCCAGCAGATTCACAGGGTTGGGGGCCAACGTCCTGACTTTC

len: 13
v_gene: TRBV2
j_gene: TRBJ2-6
abundance: -
d_gene: -
CDR3aa: CAFRSSGANVLTF
CDR3nt: TGTGCGTTCAGGAGCTCTGGGGCCAACGTCCTGACTTTC

len: 14
v_gene: TRBV28
j_gene: TRBJ2-5
abundance: -
d_gene: -
CDR3aa: CASSTRRPRETQYF
CDR3nt: TGTGCCAGCTCCACGCGGCGGCCGCGGGAGACCCAGTACTTC

len: 14
v_gene: TRBV27
j_gene: TRBJ2-3
abundance: -
d_gene: -
CDR3aa: CASSSRIDTDTQYF
CDR3nt: TGTGCCAGCAGTTCCCGGATAGATACAGATACGCAGTATTTT

len: 13
v_gene: TRBV5-6
j_gene: TRBJ1-2
abundance: -
d_gene: -
CDR3aa: CASSLVVTGGYTF
CDR3nt: TGTGCCAGCAGCTTGGTGGTTACGGGAGGCTACACCTTC

len: 15
v_gene: TRBV15
j_gene: TRBJ2-5
abundance: -
d_gene: TRBD2
CDR3aa: CATSRDAGGQETQYF
CDR3nt: TGTGCCACCAGCAGAGATGCGGGGGGACAAGAGACCCAGTACTTC

len: 16
v_gene: TRBV4-3
j_gene: TRBJ1-5
abundance: -
d_gene: -
CDR3aa: CASSQDAPTASQPQHF
CDR3nt: TGCGCCAGCAGCCAAGACGCCCCCACGGCGAGTCAGCCCCAGCATTTT

len: 17
v_gene: TRBV19
j_gene: TRBJ2-3
abundance: -
d_gene: TRBD2
CDR3aa: CASSITSGGALPDTQYF
CDR3nt: TGTGCCAGTAGTATAACTAGCGGGGGGGCACTGCCAGATACGCAGTATTTT

len: 12
v_gene: TRBV29-1
j_gene: TRBJ2-1
abundance: -
d_gene: TRBD2
CDR3aa: CSAGTSGSGWFF
CDR3nt: TGCAGCGCCGGGACTAGCGGGAGTGGGTGGTTCTTC

len: 14
v_gene: TRBV15
j_gene: TRBJ1-5
abundance: -
d_gene: TRBD1
CDR3aa: CATSTGQENQPQHF
CDR3nt: TGTGCCACCAGCACCGGACAGGAAAATCAGCCCCAGCATTTT

len: 16
v_gene: TRBV28
j_gene: TRBJ1-5
abundance: -
d_gene: -
CDR3aa: CASIVRFGGSNQPQHF
CDR3nt: TGTGCCAGCATCGTAAGGTTCGGGGGAAGCAATCAGCCCCAGCATTTT

len: 17
v_gene: TRBV19
j_gene: TRBJ2-2
abundance: -
d_gene: TRBD1
CDR3aa: CASSIRPGQGNTGELFF
CDR3nt: TGTGCCAGTAGTATACGGCCGGGACAGGGTAACACCGGGGAGCTGTTTTTT

len: 12
v_gene: TRBV5-1
j_gene: TRBJ1-1
abundance: -
d_gene: -
CDR3aa: CASSAGHTEAFF
CDR3nt: TGCGCCAGCAGCGCAGGGCACACTGAAGCTTTCTTT

len: 14
v_gene: TRBV7-3
j_gene: TRBJ2-5
abundance: -
d_gene: TRBD2
CDR3aa: CASSAGLAGETQYF
CDR3nt: TGTGCCAGCTCAGCGGGACTAGCAGGAGAGACCCAGTACTTC

len: 16
v_gene: TRBV4-3
j_gene: TRBJ1-4
abundance: -
d_gene: -
CDR3aa: CASSQAGPGSDEKLFF
CDR3nt: TGCGCCAGCAGCCAAGCAGGTCCAGGGAGTGATGAAAAACTGTTTTTT

len: 18
v_gene: TRBV28
j_gene: TRBJ2-3
abundance: -
d_gene: TRBD2
CDR3aa: CASHLSGLASYGPDTQYF
CDR3nt: TGTGCCAGCCATTTATCGGGACTAGCTTCCTACGGCCCAGATACGCAGTATTTT

len: 16
v_gene: TRBV28
j_gene: TRBJ2-3
abundance: once
d_gene: TRBD1
CDR3aa: CASSLWGTGSEDTQYF
CDR3nt: TGTGCCAGCAGTTTATGGGGGACAGGGTCAGAAGATACGCAGTATTTT

len: 11
v_gene: TRBV29-1
j_gene: TRBJ1-4
abundance: once
d_gene: -
CDR3aa: CSVNTGEKLFF
CDR3nt: TGCAGCGTCAATACAGGGGAAAAACTGTTTTTT

len: 10
v_gene: TRBV2
j_gene: TRBJ2-1
abundance: -
d_gene: -
CDR3aa: CASIGYEQFF
CDR3nt: TGTGCCAGCATCGGATATGAGCAGTTCTTC

len: 13
v_gene: TRBV6-6
j_gene: TRBJ2-4
abundance: -
d_gene: -
CDR3aa: CATFTSGKNIQYF
CDR3nt: TGTGCCACCTTCACCTCGGGGAAAAACATTCAGTACTTC

len: 17
v_gene: TRBV28
j_gene: TRBJ1-5
abundance: -
d_gene: -
CDR3aa: CASSSRTTGGGNQPQHF
CDR3nt: TGTGCCAGCAGTTCACGGACAACGGGGGGTGGCAATCAGCCCCAGCATTTT

len: 13
v_gene: TRBV18
j_gene: TRBJ2-7
abundance: -
d_gene: -
CDR3aa: CASSPGAGREQYF
CDR3nt: TGTGCCAGCTCACCAGGAGCTGGGCGGGAGCAGTACTTC

len: 15
v_gene: TRBV2
j_gene: TRBJ1-6
abundance: -
d_gene: -
CDR3aa: CASSEAGRNNSPLHF
CDR3nt: TGTGCCAGCAGTGAGGCTGGGAGAAATAATTCACCCCTCCACTTT

len: 15
v_gene: TRBV7-2
j_gene: TRBJ2-7
abundance: -
d_gene: TRBD1
CDR3aa: CASSFRTGTLGEQYF
CDR3nt: TGTGCCAGCAGCTTTAGGACAGGGACATTGGGGGAGCAGTACTTC

len: 15
v_gene: TRBV6-4
j_gene: TRBJ2-2
abundance: -
d_gene: TRBD2
CDR3aa: CASLGLAGVSGELFF
CDR3nt: TGTGCCAGCTTGGGACTAGCGGGAGTCTCCGGGGAGCTGTTTTTT

len: 16
v_gene: TRBV19
j_gene: TRBJ2-3
abundance: -
d_gene: -
CDR3aa: CASSGEGVPSTDTQYF
CDR3nt: TGTGCCAGTAGCGGGGAGGGGGTCCCTAGCACAGATACGCAGTATTTT

len: 15
v_gene: TRBV28
j_gene: TRBJ1-1
abundance: -
d_gene: TRBD1
CDR3aa: CASSFRGQVNTEAFF
CDR3nt: TGTGCCAGCAGTTTCCGCGGACAGGTAAACACTGAAGCTTTCTTT

len: 14
v_gene: TRBV5-4
j_gene: TRBJ2-2
abundance: -
d_gene: -
CDR3aa: CASKSSGGSGELFF
CDR3nt: TGTGCCAGCAAGAGCAGTGGGGGATCCGGGGAGCTGTTTTTT

len: 11
v_gene: TRBV20-1
j_gene: TRBJ2-1
abundance: once
d_gene: -
CDR3aa: CSAGGDGEQFF
CDR3nt: TGCAGTGCTGGGGGCGACGGGGAGCAGTTCTTC

len: 15
v_gene: TRBV5-1
j_gene: TRBJ1-1
abundance: -
d_gene: -
CDR3aa: CASSLGQGMNTEAFF
CDR3nt: TGCGCCAGCAGCTTGGGGCAGGGAATGAACACTGAAGCTTTCTTT

len: 12
v_gene: TRBV6-5
j_gene: TRBJ2-5
abundance: -
d_gene: -
CDR3aa: CASIGSQETQYF
CDR3nt: TGTGCCAGCATCGGCTCCCAAGAGACCCAGTACTTC